This T cell receptor beta chain was captured by sequencing in a study of tumor-infiltrating lymphocytes in primary liver carcinoma. For the study at large: The patients included men and women who were aged 30 to 69 years. Broader study findings: There were only about 8-25% of top clones found in all five tumor regions.

From approximately 0.5 ug of total RNA, TCR beta-specific cDNA was reverse-transcribed using a constant-region primer. Three nested multiplex PCR rounds, a slightly modified ARM-PCR method, built the TCR beta libraries. Two initial PCR rounds of around 10 cycles each paired TRBV1-TRBV30 forward primers with a C-beta reverse primer. TCRdb called the multiplex PCR reads again in MiXCR, with one record for every CDR3 protein. The sample includes 40,000 to 60,000 distinct CDR3 sequences, over 70% of them seen just once. It was from around 20-30 mg of unsorted bulk tissue that RNA and DNA were co-extracted. The CDR3 is 15 amino acids. Germline V gene sequence: CDR1 MDHEN, CDR2 SYDVKM. For this clonotype: As yet, its antigen is unknown. Compared with germline, one end of the junction differs, possibly owing to a read error.

The V gene is TRBV28, the J gene TRBJ2-7; weak D call: TRBD2 (6 bases). The clonotype comes from a man in his forties with primary liver carcinoma and hepatitis B virus infection. Sample: liver tumor tissue from sampling region 3. The subset here: tumor region T3, left-lateral pole. The CDR3 here is CASSPPRGGNHEQYF. The DNA for the CDR3 is TGTGCAAGCAGTCCCCCTCGCGGAGGGAATCACGAGCAGTACTTC.